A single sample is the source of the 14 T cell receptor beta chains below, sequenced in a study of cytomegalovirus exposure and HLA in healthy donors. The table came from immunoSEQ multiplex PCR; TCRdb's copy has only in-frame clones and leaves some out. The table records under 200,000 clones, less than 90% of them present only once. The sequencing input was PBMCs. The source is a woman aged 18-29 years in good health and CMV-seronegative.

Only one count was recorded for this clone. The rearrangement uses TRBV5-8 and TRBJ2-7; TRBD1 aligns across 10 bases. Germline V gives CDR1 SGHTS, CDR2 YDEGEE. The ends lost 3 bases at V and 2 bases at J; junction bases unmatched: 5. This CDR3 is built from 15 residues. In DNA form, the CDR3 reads TGTGCCAGCAGCTGGCCGGGACAGGGGACCTACGAGCAGTACTTC. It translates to CASSWPGQGTYEQYF.

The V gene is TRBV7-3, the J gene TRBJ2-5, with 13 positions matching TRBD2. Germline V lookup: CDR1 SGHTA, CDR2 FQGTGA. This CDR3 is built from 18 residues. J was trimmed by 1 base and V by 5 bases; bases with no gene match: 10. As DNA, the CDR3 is TGTGCCAGCAGCCTTGGGACTAGCGGGGACATTTCCCAAGAGACCCAGTACTTC. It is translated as CASSLGTSGDISQETQYF.

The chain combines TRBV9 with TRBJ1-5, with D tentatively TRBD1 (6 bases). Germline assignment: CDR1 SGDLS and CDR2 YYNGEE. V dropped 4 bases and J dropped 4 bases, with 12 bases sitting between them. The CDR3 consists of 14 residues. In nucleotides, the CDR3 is TGTGCCAGCAGCCCAGGGGACATTAATCAGCCCCAGCATTTT. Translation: CASSPGDINQPQHF. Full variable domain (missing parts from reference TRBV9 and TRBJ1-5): DSGVTQTPKHLITATGQRVTLRCSPRSGDLSVYWYQQSLDQGLQFLIQYYNGEERAKGNILERFSAQQFPDLHSELNLSSLELGDSALYFCASSPGDINQPQHFGDGTRLSIL.

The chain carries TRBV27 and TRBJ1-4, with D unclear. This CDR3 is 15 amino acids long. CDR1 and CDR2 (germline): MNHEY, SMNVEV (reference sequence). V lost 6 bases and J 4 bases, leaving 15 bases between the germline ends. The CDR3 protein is CASRRGVGDNEKLFF. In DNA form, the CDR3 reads TGTGCCAGCAGGCGCGGAGTGGGTGATAATGAAAAACTGTTTTTT. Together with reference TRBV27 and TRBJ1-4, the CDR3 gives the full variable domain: EAQVTQNPRYLITVTGKKLTVTCSQNMNHEYMSWYRQDPGLGLRQIYYSMNVEVTDKGDVPEGYKVSRKEKRNFPLILESPSPNQTSLYFCASRRGVGDNEKLFFGSGTQLSVL.

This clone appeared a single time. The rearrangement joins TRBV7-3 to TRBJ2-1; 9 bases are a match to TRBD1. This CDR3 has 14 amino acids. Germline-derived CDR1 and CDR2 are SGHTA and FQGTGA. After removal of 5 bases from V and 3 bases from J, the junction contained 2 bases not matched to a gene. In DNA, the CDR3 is TGTGCCAGCAGCACGACAGGGGGCTACAATGAGCAGTTCTTC. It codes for CASSTTGGYNEQFF.

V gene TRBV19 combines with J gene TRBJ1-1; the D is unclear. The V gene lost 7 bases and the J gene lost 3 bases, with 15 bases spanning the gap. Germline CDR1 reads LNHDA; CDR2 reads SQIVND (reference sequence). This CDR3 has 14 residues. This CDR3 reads CASMEGRWDTEAFF. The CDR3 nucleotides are TGTGCCAGTATGGAGGGTCGGTGGGACACTGAAGCTTTCTTT.

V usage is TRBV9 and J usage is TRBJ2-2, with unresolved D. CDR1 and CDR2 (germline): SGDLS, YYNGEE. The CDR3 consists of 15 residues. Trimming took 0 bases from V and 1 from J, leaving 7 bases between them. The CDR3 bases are TGTGCCAGCAGCGTAGAAGCTAGGAACACCGGGGAGCTGTTTTTT. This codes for CASSVEARNTGELFF.

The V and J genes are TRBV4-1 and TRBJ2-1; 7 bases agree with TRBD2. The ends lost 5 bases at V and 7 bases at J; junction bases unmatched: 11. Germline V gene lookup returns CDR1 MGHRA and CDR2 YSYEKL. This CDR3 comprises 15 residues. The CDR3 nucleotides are TGCGCCAGCAGCGATGGGACTACGGGTTTTAATGAGCAGTTCTTC. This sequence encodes CASSDGTTGFNEQFF.

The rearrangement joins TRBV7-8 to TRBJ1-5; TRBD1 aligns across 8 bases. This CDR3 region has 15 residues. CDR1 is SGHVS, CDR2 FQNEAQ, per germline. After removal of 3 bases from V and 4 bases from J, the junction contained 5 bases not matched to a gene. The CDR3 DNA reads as TGTGCCAGCAGCTTTAGCCGGGACAGGAATCAGCCCCAGCATTTT. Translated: CASSFSRDRNQPQHF.

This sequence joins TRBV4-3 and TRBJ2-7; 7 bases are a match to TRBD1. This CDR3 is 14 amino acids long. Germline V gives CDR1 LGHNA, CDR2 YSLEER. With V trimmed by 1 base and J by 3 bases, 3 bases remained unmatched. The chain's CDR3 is CASSQVTGDYEQYF. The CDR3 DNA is TGCGCCAGCAGCCAAGTTACAGGGGACTACGAGCAGTACTTC.

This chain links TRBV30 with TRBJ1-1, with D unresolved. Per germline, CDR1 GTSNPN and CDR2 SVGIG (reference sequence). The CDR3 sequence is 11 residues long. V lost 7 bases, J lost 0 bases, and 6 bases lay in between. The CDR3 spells CASQLNTEAFF. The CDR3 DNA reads TGTGCCTCCCAGTTGAACACTGAAGCTTTCTTT. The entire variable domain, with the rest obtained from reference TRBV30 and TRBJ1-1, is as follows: SQTIHQWPATLVQPVGSPLSLECTVEGTSNPNLYWYRQAAGRGLQLLFYSVGIGQISSEVPQNLSASRPQDRQFILSSKKLLLSDSGFYLCASQLNTEAFFGQGTRLTVV.

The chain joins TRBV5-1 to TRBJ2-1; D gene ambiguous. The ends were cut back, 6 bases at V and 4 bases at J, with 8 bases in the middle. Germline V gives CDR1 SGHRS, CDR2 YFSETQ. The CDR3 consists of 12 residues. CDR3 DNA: TGCGCCAGCACCGGAGCTTACAATGAGCAGTTCTTC. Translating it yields CASTGAYNEQFF.

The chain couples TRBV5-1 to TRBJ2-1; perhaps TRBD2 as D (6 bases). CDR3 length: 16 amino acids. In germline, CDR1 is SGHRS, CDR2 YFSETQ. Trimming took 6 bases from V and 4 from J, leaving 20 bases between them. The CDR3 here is CASTRSIAGMYNEQFF. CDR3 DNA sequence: TGCGCCAGCACCCGATCCATTGCGGGGATGTACAATGAGCAGTTCTTC.

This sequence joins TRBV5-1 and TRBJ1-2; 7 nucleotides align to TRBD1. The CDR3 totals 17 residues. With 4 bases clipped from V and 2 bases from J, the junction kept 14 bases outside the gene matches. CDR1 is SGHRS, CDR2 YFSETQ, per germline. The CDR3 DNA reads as TGCGCCAGCAGCCTGGCACCGGGACAGAAGGAGAACTATGGCTACACCTTC. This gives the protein CASSLAPGQKENYGYTF.